A single sample is the source of the 22 T cell receptor beta chains below, sequenced in a study of shared clonotypes between healthy human individuals. Clones were read by immunoSEQ multiplex PCR, and TCRdb kept only the in-frame ones, dropping some. The sample has about 1.5 million clones; nearly 99% are singletons. The sequencing input was naive CD4+ T cells sorted from blood. Subset given: CD45RA+ positively selected. All receptors come from a man in his thirties or forties in good health.

The rearrangement joins TRBV5-1 to TRBJ2-3; D not certain. The CDR3 has 14 amino acids. V was shortened by 2 bases and J by 2 bases, with 9 bases between the two germline ends. The germline gives CDR1 SGHRS, CDR2 YFSETQ. The chain's CDR3 is CASSLMWATDTQYF. In DNA form, the CDR3 reads TGCGCCAGCAGCTTAATGTGGGCCACAGATACGCAGTATTTT.

CDR3 in amino acids: CAISGPDRGVNEQFF. Written as DNA, the CDR3 is TGTGCCATCAGTGGCCCGGACAGGGGAGTCAATGAGCAGTTCTTC. The V and J genes are TRBV10-3 and TRBJ2-1, with 9 bases that match TRBD1. This CDR3 region has 15 residues. In germline, CDR1 is ENHRY, CDR2 SYGVKD. The trim removed 4 bases at V and 6 bases at J, leaving 7 bases unmatched.

This chain joins TRBV29-1 and TRBJ2-7; 7 positions match TRBD2. This CDR3 contains 13 residues. J was trimmed by 4 bases and V by 4 bases; bases with no gene match: 7. Per the germline V gene, CDR1 is SQVTM and CDR2 is ANQGSEA. DNA of the CDR3: TGCAGCGTTGCGGAAGGGAGGGTATACGAGCAGTACTTC. This encodes CSVAEGRVYEQYF.

The V gene is TRBV30, the J gene TRBJ2-5; 7 bases line up with TRBD1. CDR1 is GTSNPN, CDR2 SVGIG, per germline (reference sequence). After removal of 4 bases from V and 2 bases from J, the junction contained 4 bases not matched to a gene. The CDR3 is made up of 13 amino acids. In nucleotides, the CDR3 is TGTGCCTGGACCCAGGACAGGCAAGAGACCCAGTACTTC. Protein product: CAWTQDRQETQYF.

This chain links TRBV2 with TRBJ1-2, with D uncertain. Germline values: CDR1 SNHLY, CDR2 FYNNEI. The V and J ends lost 7 bases and 8 bases respectively, with 14 bases between them. This CDR3 contains 12 residues. The DNA of the CDR3 is TGTGCCAGCACCTACGGAGGATACGGCTACACCTTC. It encodes CASTYGGYGYTF.

Regarding this clone: Different DNA sequences within this sample yield the same CDR3. The V call is TRBV28, the J call TRBJ2-7, with no clear D. This CDR3 contains 11 residues. CDR1 and CDR2 from the germline V gene are MDHEN and SYDVKM. The V end was cut by 3 bases, the J end by 6 bases, with 6 bases between. The DNA for the CDR3 is TGTGCCAGCAGTTTCCGGAGCGAGCAGTACTTC. Encoded protein: CASSFRSEQYF.

The V and J genes are TRBV12-5 and TRBJ2-1; TRBD1 matches at 8 bases. This CDR3 is 17 amino acids long. In germline, CDR1 is LGHNT, CDR2 FRNRAP. With V trimmed by 0 bases and J by 2 bases, 6 bases remained unmatched. CDR3 residues: CASGLVVAGGAYNEQFF. The CDR3, as DNA: TGTGCTAGTGGTTTGGTAGTTGCAGGGGGCGCCTACAATGAGCAGTTCTTC. Complete variable domain (other parts from reference TRBV12-5 and TRBJ2-1): DARVTQTPRHKVTEMGQEVTMRCQPILGHNTVFWYRQTMMQGLELLAYFRNRAPLDDSGMPKDRFSAEMPDATLATLKIQPSEPRDSAVYFCASGLVVAGGAYNEQFFGPGTRLTVL.

The chain carries TRBV7-2 and TRBJ2-2; D unresolved. Trimming pared 2 bases from V and 6 bases from J, leaving 4 bases between. CDR1 and CDR2 from the germline V gene are SGHTA and FQGNSA. The CDR3 extends over 12 amino acids. The CDR3 nucleotides are TGTGCCAGCAGCTTAATGGCCGGGGAGCTGTTTTTT. It specifies CASSLMAGELFF.

This chain links TRBV27 with TRBJ1-5, with 12 bases lining up with TRBD1. The CDR3 covers 20 residues. CDR1 and CDR2 (germline): MNHEY, SMNVEV (reference sequence). V gave up 6 bases and J gave up 2 bases; unmatched junction bases: 17. The CDR3 loop is CASRPTPGQGALIGNQPQHF. As DNA, the CDR3 is TGTGCCAGCAGACCGACCCCGGGACAGGGGGCTCTTATAGGCAATCAGCCCCAGCATTTT.

The chain is built from TRBV30 and TRBJ2-7; 8 nucleotides match TRBD2. Trimming took 0 bases from V and 0 from J; bases not matched to a gene: 13. Germline V CDR1 and CDR2: GTSNPN, SVGIG (reference sequence). The CDR3 runs to 18 residues. CDR3 sequence: CAWSVPSGPTSPSYEQYF. DNA of the CDR3: TGTGCCTGGAGTGTACCTAGCGGGCCCACCTCGCCCTCCTACGAGCAGTACTTC.

This sequence joins TRBV7-2 and TRBJ2-2; maybe TRBD1 (7 bases). The V end was cut by 3 bases, the J end by 5 bases, with 13 bases between. Germline-derived CDR1 and CDR2 are SGHTA and FQGNSA. This CDR3 has 15 amino acids. For the CDR3, the DNA is TGTGCCAGCAGCTTTCAGGGGGGTTTAACCGGGGAGCTGTTTTTT. It encodes CASSFQGGLTGELFF.

This sequence joins TRBV5-1 and TRBJ2-3; 12 nucleotides align to TRBD1. Looked up from germline, CDR1 is SGHRS and CDR2 is YFSETQ. The CDR3 sequence is 17 residues long. J was trimmed by 1 base and V by 0 bases; bases with no gene match: 3. CDR3 protein: CASSLVGQGARTDTQYF. CDR3 DNA: TGCGCCAGCAGCTTGGTGGGACAGGGGGCGCGCACAGATACGCAGTATTTT.

The chain carries TRBV27 and TRBJ2-3; D unresolved. Trimming removed 2 bases from V and 8 bases from J, with 17 bases in between. The CDR3 has 15 amino acids. The V gene's germline CDR1 is MNHEY and CDR2 SMNVEV (reference sequence). In DNA form, the CDR3 reads TGTGCCAGCAGTTTACAACGTACTGTAGATGCTACGCAGTATTTT. Protein product: CASSLQRTVDATQYF.

The chain is built from TRBV5-1 and TRBJ2-3; the match to TRBD2 covers 9 bases. Trimming removed 3 bases from V and 3 bases from J; junction bases left unmatched: 14. In germline, CDR1 is SGHRS, CDR2 YFSETQ. This CDR3 contains 18 residues. The CDR3 reads CASSSKSLAGGGTDTQYF. The CDR3 region has the DNA TGCGCCAGCAGCTCTAAGTCCCTGGCGGGAGGGGGGACAGATACGCAGTATTTT. Complete variable domain (other parts from reference TRBV5-1 and TRBJ2-3): KAGVTQTPRYLIKTRGQQVTLSCSPISGHRSVSWYQQTPGQGLQFLFEYFSETQRNKGNFPGRFSGRQFSNSRSEMNVSTLELGDSALYLCASSSKSLAGGGTDTQYFGPGTRLTVL.

The chain has TRBV18 and TRBJ2-7, with 10 bases matching TRBD1. This CDR3 comprises 14 residues. Germline V gene lookup returns CDR1 KGHSH and CDR2 LQKENI. The J segment lost 6 bases and the V segment lost 4 bases, leaving 6 bases of the junction unmatched. The CDR3 loop is CASSRETGGREQYF. CDR3 bases: TGTGCCAGCTCACGGGAGACAGGGGGCCGCGAGCAGTACTTC.

This chain connects TRBV4-2 to TRBJ2-3; tentatively, D is TRBD2 (5 bases). The length of the CDR3 is 15 residues. In germline, CDR1 is LGHNA, CDR2 YNFKEQ. V was pared by 5 bases and J by 1 base, with 13 bases between. The CDR3 reads CASSGERVGTDTQYF. The CDR3 region has the DNA TGTGCCAGCAGCGGTGAGAGGGTAGGCACAGATACGCAGTATTTT.

The chain combines TRBV7-8 with TRBJ2-2, with D perhaps TRBD1 or TRBD2 (5 bases each). V was trimmed by 3 bases and J by 4 bases, leaving 12 bases between them. The CDR3 is 15 residues long. Germline CDR1 and CDR2: SGHVS and FQNEAQ. For the CDR3, the DNA is TGTGCCAGCAGCTTCGGGGCGAGGAGCACCGGGGAGCTGTTTTTT. It specifies CASSFGARSTGELFF.

The rearrangement joins TRBV28 to TRBJ2-1, with 13 bases aligning to TRBD2. This CDR3 contains 14 residues. V shed 5 bases and J 16 bases; nucleotides not matched to a gene: 11. The V gene's germline CDR1 is MDHEN and CDR2 SYDVKM. CDR3 residues: CASSQTSGRSTQFF. Here the CDR3 DNA reads TGTGCCAGCAGTCAGACTAGCGGGAGGTCCACCCAATTCTTC. The full variable domain, with the rest looked up from reference TRBV28 and TRBJ2-1, is DVKVTQSSRYLVKRTGEKVFLECVQDMDHENMFWYRQDPGLGLRLIYFSYDVKMKEKGDIPEGYSVSREKKERFSLILESASTNQTSMYLCASSQTSGRSTQFFGPGTRLTVL.

The rearrangement joins TRBV6-5 to TRBJ1-4; D perhaps matches TRBD1 (5 bases). The germline CDR1 and CDR2 sequences are MNHEY and SVGAGI. The V and J ends lost 4 bases and 7 bases respectively, with 16 bases between them. The CDR3 runs to 15 residues. CDR3 DNA: TGTGCCAGCAGTTCCGGACGTGCTCAGGGTGAAAAACTGTTTTTT. This sequence encodes CASSSGRAQGEKLFF.

The rearrangement uses TRBV6-1 and TRBJ2-2, with D maybe TRBD2 (5 bases). The CDR3 contains 15 residues. V was pared by 6 bases and J by 4 bases, with 15 bases between. Germline V gene data show CDR1 as MNHNS and CDR2 as SASEGT. In nucleotides, the CDR3 is TGTGCCAGCAGGAGGACTGCAATAATCACCGGGGAGCTGTTTTTT. This translates into CASRRTAIITGELFF.

In the case of this clone: Other DNA sequences of this sample code for an identical CDR3. V gene TRBV7-8 combines with J gene TRBJ2-7, with 9 nucleotides matching TRBD2. The CDR3 is 15 residues long. Germline values: CDR1 SGHVS, CDR2 FQNEAQ. With 1 base clipped from V and 2 bases from J, the junction kept 3 bases outside the gene matches. The CDR3 sequence: CASSLGLAGTYEQYF. DNA of the CDR3: TGTGCCAGCAGCTTAGGTCTAGCGGGGACCTACGAGCAGTACTTC.

The chain carries TRBV9 and TRBJ2-5; D remains unclear. In germline, CDR1 is SGDLS, CDR2 YYNGEE. This CDR3 is 14 amino acids long. Trimming took off 4 bases at V and 4 bases at J, with 14 bases between the two ends. DNA of the CDR3: TGTGCCAGCAGCCCACAGTTTATAGGAGAGACCCAGTACTTC. Residues: CASSPQFIGETQYF.